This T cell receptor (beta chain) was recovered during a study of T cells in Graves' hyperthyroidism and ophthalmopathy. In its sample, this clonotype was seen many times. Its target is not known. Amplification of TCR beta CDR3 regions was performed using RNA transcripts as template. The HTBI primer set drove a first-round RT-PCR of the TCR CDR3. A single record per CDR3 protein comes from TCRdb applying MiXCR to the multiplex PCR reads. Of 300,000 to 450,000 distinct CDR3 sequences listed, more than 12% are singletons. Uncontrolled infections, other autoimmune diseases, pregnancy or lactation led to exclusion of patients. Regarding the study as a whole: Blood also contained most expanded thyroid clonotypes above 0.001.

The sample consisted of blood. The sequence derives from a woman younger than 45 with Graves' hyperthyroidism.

The CDR3 loop reads CSARMGYGYTF. DNA for the CDR3: TGCAGTGCTAGAATGGGATATGGCTACACCTTC. The chain carries TRBV20-1 and TRBJ1-2; unclear D gene. In germline, CDR1 is DFQATT, CDR2 SNEGSKA (reference sequence). The V end lost 2 bases, the J end lost 5 bases, and 6 bases lay between the germline ends. The CDR3 is 11 residues long.